By share, the clone carrying this T cell receptor (beta chain) ranks as medium-sized. Antigen specificity is unknown. These data are taken from a study of T cells in localized non-small cell lung cancer. Assay: immunoSEQ multiplex PCR; the TCRdb copy retains only in-frame clones and omits some. The sample carries some 3,500 clones, roughly 31% recorded once. V was trimmed by 2 bases and J by 5 bases, leaving 22 bases between them. Per germline, CDR1 MNHGY and CDR2 SAAAGT. The CDR3 has 17 residues. Overall study results and limits: Owing to sequencing of a solitary tumor region, heterogeneity cannot be discounted. Among the tissues sampled, uninvolved adjacent lung had the highest T cell clonality, above tumor.

This clonotype was sampled from a man aged 40-75 years with stage I lung adenocarcinoma. The sample was lung tumor tissue, taken before any cancer treatment. The chain couples TRBV6-8 to TRBJ2-7; D call uncertain. The CDR3 is CASSYPNVGIIRDEQYF. In DNA, the CDR3 is TGTGCCAGCAGTTACCCGAACGTGGGGATAATCAGAGACGAGCAGTACTTC.